These T cell receptor beta chains were read from a single sample in a study of T cell changes during pregnancy in multiple sclerosis. TCRdb's copy holds only in-frame clones and misses some; the assay was immunoSEQ multiplex PCR. The repertoire holds about 40,000 clones, with 89% as singletons. The specimen was CD4+ T cells from peripheral blood mononuclear cells, collected in the first trimester of pregnancy. These receptors came from a female donor with multiple sclerosis, enrolled in a pregnancy study. The CDR3 runs from the conserved cysteine through the conserved F or W. Each record gives: clone size, D gene, J gene, V gene, CDR3 DNA, CDR3 protein. A D gene is named only where the DNA matches it firmly. Size is omitted from some rows. Given values are once, few, many or a class for expanded clones.

NA	NA	TRBJ2-2	TRBV9	TGTGCCAGCAGCGTACTACAGGGTGGCGGGGAGCTGTTTTTT	CASSVLQGGGELFF
NA	NA	TRBJ2-7	TRBV5-6	TGTGCCAGCAGTCCCGGGATGGCCTACGAGCAGTACTTC	CASSPGMAYEQYF
NA	TRBD1	TRBJ1-4	TRBV5-1	TGCGCCAGCAGGCAATTGACAGGGGGAGAGGAAAAACTGTTTTTT	CASRQLTGGEEKLFF
NA	NA	TRBJ1-1	TRBV30	TGTGCCTTACAAGGGGTATCAATGAACACTGAAGCTTTCTTT	CALQGVSMNTEAFF
NA	TRBD2	TRBJ2-1	TRBV2	TGTGCCAGCAGTGAGATAGCGGGAGGTAACAATGAGCAGTTCTTC	CASSEIAGGNNEQFF
NA	TRBD1	TRBJ2-7	TRBV7-2	TGTGCCAGCAACCCGGGACAGGGAGCCGAGCAGTACTTC	CASNPGQGAEQYF
NA	NA	TRBJ2-7	TRBV2	TGTGCCAGCAGTGAGAGGGTGGGGGAGCAGTACTTC	CASSERVGEQYF
once	NA	TRBJ2-7	TRBV20-1	TGCAGTGCGCGTCAAAATGAAGAGCAGTACTTC	CSARQNEEQYF
NA	NA	TRBJ2-6	TRBV30	TGTGCCTGGAGTGGTGAGGGTTCTGGGGCCAACGTCCTGACTTTC	CAWSGEGSGANVLTF
once	TRBD1	TRBJ1-1	TRBV29-1	TGCAGCGTTGAACCCTTAGGACAGGGATCTGAAGCTTTCTTT	CSVEPLGQGSEAFF
NA	NA	TRBJ1-6	TRBV30	TGTGCCTCTACAGGGTTGCGGCATTCACCCCTCCACTTT	CASTGLRHSPLHF
NA	TRBD1	TRBJ1-1	TRBV6-5	TGTGCCAGCAGGACAGGGGGCCGAGGTGAAGCTTTCTTT	CASRTGGRGEAFF
NA	TRBD2	TRBJ2-3	TRBV5-1	TGCGCCAGCAGCGCCGGACTAGCGGGAGGTACAGATACGCAGTATTTT	CASSAGLAGGTDTQYF
once	NA	TRBJ1-1	TRBV5-6	TGTGCCAGCAGCGCCGCCGGGGGTGGGAACACTGAAGCTTTCTTT	CASSAAGGGNTEAFF
few	TRBD1	TRBJ1-6	TRBV7-2	TGTGCCAGCAGCCCTTCAGGGGGCTTAGGTTATAATTCACCCCTCCACTTT	CASSPSGGLGYNSPLHF
NA	TRBD1	TRBJ2-3	TRBV23-1	TGCGCCGCAATTTACAGGGGGGGCACAGATACGCAGTATTTT	CAAIYRGGTDTQYF
NA	NA	TRBJ1-1	TRBV7-9	TGTGCCAGCAGACAGACAGGCGTCACTGAAGCTTTCTTT	CASRQTGVTEAFF
NA	NA	TRBJ2-7	TRBV7-2	TGTGCCAGCAGCTTAGTGGACAGCTCCTACGAGCAGTACTTC	CASSLVDSSYEQYF
NA	TRBD2	TRBJ2-3	TRBV4-1	TGCGCCAGCAGCCGAGCTCTAGCGGGGGCCACAGATACGCAGTATTTT	CASSRALAGATDTQYF
NA	NA	TRBJ2-5	TRBV6-1	TGTGCCAGCAGTGAAGAGCTGGCCTCCAGGGGTCAAGAGACCCAGTACTTC	CASSEELASRGQETQYF
once	NA	TRBJ1-3	TRBV7-2	TGTGCCAGCAGCCGGTCCTTGAGTTCTGGAAACACCATATATTTT	CASSRSLSSGNTIYF
NA	NA	TRBJ2-2	TRBV7-3	TGTGCCAGCAGCCCACGGAGCACCGGGGAGCTGTTTTTT	CASSPRSTGELFF
NA	NA	TRBJ1-5	TRBV7-9	TGTGCCAGCAGCTACGCGGGGGGGGATCGTCAGCCCCAGCATTTT	CASSYAGGDRQPQHF
few	NA	TRBJ1-1	TRBV30	TGTGCCTGGAGTACCCAAGGGGACACTGAAGCTTTCTTT	CAWSTQGDTEAFF